These 6 T cell receptor beta chains were all obtained from the same sample, sequenced in a study of regulatory T cells in long-lasting Graves disease. Time point denoted: newly diagnosed GD, antithyroid drugs for less than 3 months. The authors made the TCR library using RNA they extracted from PBMCs. Assembly of TCR beta libraries relied on iRepertoire HTBI primers together with Arm-PCR of CDR3 regions. TCRdb redid the calling of the multiplex PCR reads with MiXCR, one entry per CDR3 protein. The profile shows 350,000 to 450,000 distinct CDR3 sequences, 15% of them singletons. The same data also went into a second study, on T cells in Graves' hyperthyroidism and ophthalmopathy.

Material: peripheral blood mononuclear cells (PBMCs), obtained at new diagnosis, from a patient treated with antithyroid drugs. Receptors were obtained from a woman aged 40 to 50 with Graves disease.

Ten or more counts support this clonotype. The CDR3 DNA reads TGTGCCACCAGTGATTTATCTGGGACAGATGGCTACACCTTC. Encoded protein: CATSDLSGTDGYTF. The J gene is TRBJ1-2, the V gene TRBV24-1; the match to TRBD1 covers 7 bases. V lost 1 base and J lost 6; bases outside the gene matches: 4. The CDR3 contains 14 residues. Germline assignment: CDR1 KGHDR and CDR2 SFDVKD.

The rearrangement joins TRBV19 to TRBJ2-5; TRBD1 or TRBD2 may be the D gene (6 bases each). Germline V gene data show CDR1 as LNHDA and CDR2 as SQIVND (reference sequence). The CDR3 length is 16 residues. With 3 bases removed from V and 1 base from J, the gap between germline ends came to 15 bases. For the CDR3, the DNA is TGTGCCAGTAGTATTGGGGGGCAGCGGACCCAAGAGACCCAGTACTTC. Protein sequence: CASSIGGQRTQETQYF.

The V gene is TRBV7-9, the J gene TRBJ1-2; D is possibly TRBD1 (5 bases). This CDR3 has 15 residues. Germline V gene data show CDR1 as SEHNR and CDR2 as FQNEAQ (reference sequence). Between the trimmed V and J ends, which lost 5 bases and 5 bases, there was a span of 18 bases. The CDR3 sequence is CASSPRQGHPYGYTF. Here the CDR3 DNA reads TGTGCCAGCAGCCCCCGGCAGGGCCACCCATATGGCTACACCTTC. Supplemented by reference TRBV7-9 and TRBJ1-2, the full variable domain reads DTGVSQNPRHKITKRGQNVTFRCDPISEHNRLYWYRQTLGQGPEFLTYFQNEAQLEKSRLLSDRFSAERPKGSFSTLEIQRTEQGDSAMYLCASSPRQGHPYGYTFGSGTRLTVV.

This clonotype was seen repeatedly, ten times or more. The CDR3 loop is CASSTDYAGQFF. The CDR3 DNA sequence: TGTGCCAGCAGCACGGACTACGCGGGACAGTTCTTC. The V call is TRBV7-8, the J call TRBJ2-1; a possible D gene is TRBD2 (6 bases). In germline, CDR1 is SGHVS, CDR2 FQNEAQ. The V and J ends lost 5 bases and 13 bases respectively, with 15 bases between them. There are 12 residues in the CDR3.

This clonotype was observed many times. V gene TRBV11-3 combines with J gene TRBJ2-3, with D possibly TRBD2 on 6 matching bases. The germline CDR1 and CDR2 sequences are SGHNT and YENEEA. CDR3 length equals 14 residues. Trimming stripped 10 bases from V and 0 bases from J, with 14 bases between. The CDR3: CATSLAASTDTQYF. The CDR3 nucleotides are TGTGCCACCTCACTAGCTGCTAGCACAGATACGCAGTATTTT.

This clonotype was counted at least ten times. The J gene is TRBJ2-2, the V gene TRBV19; D remains unclear. From germline, CDR1 is LNHDA and CDR2 SQIVND (reference sequence). With 10 bases removed from V and 2 bases from J, the gap between germline ends came to 14 bases. The CDR3 length is 14 residues. The CDR3 protein is CATPKDGNTGELFF. In DNA, the CDR3 is TGTGCCACCCCCAAGGACGGAAACACCGGGGAGCTGTTTTTT.